These T cell receptor beta chains were read from a single sample in a study of blood T cell repertoires in COVID-19. The repertoire was sequenced with immunoSEQ multiplex PCR; TCRdb's copy has only in-frame clones and lacks some. The table shows around 250,000 clones, with about 91% occurring only once. Sequenced sample: peripheral blood. The receptors originated from a woman aged 40 to 50 who had recovered from COVID-19. Both conserved end residues are part of each CDR3. D genes are given only for firm matches. Some rows mark clone size as missing; the rest say once, few, many or name a class of expanded clone.

>.|.|TRBJ2-2|TRBV5-1
CASRPTGLDGELFF
TGCGCCAGCAGACCGACAGGCTTGGACGGGGAGCTGTTTTTT
>.|once|TRBJ2-5|TRBV3-1/TRBV3-2
CAGGAEAGETQYF
TGTGCCGGGGGGGCTGAAGCTGGGGAGACCCAGTACTTC
>.|.|TRBJ1-6|TRBV2
CASRWLNSPLHF
TGTGCCAGCAGATGGCTGAATTCACCCCTCCACTTT
>.|.|TRBJ2-5|TRBV12-3/TRBV12-4
CASRPQGQETQYF
TGTGCCAGCAGACCACAGGGCCAAGAGACCCAGTACTTC
>TRBD1|.|TRBJ1-5|TRBV2
CASSGTGETSNQPQHF
TGTGCCAGCAGTGGCACAGGGGAGACTAGCAATCAGCCCCAGCATTTT
>.|.|TRBJ2-5|TRBV5-4
CASTDGGRLAETQYF
TGTGCCAGCACGGACGGGGGGCGCTTAGCTGAGACCCAGTACTTC
>TRBD1|.|TRBJ2-3|TRBV6-5
CASSYGTENTQYF
TGTGCCAGCAGTTACGGGACAGAAAATACGCAGTATTTT
>TRBD1|.|TRBJ1-5|TRBV5-6
CASSSGQGLNQPQHF
TGTGCCAGCAGCTCTGGACAGGGTCTAAATCAGCCCCAGCATTTT
>.|.|TRBJ2-7|TRBV5-1
CASSLTVSYEQYF
TGCGCCAGCAGCTTGACAGTCTCCTACGAGCAGTACTTC
>TRBD1|.|TRBJ1-2|TRBV28
CATIPQGADGYTF
TGTGCCACCATCCCACAGGGGGCGGATGGCTACACCTTC
>TRBD1|.|TRBJ2-2|TRBV27
CASQPGTGNTGELFF
TGTGCCAGCCAACCCGGGACAGGGAACACCGGGGAGCTGTTTTTT
>TRBD2|.|TRBJ2-5|TRBV12-5
CASGTGLAGAEETQYF
TGTGCTAGTGGTACTGGACTAGCGGGGGCGGAAGAGACCCAGTACTTC
>.|.|TRBJ1-2|TRBV7-9
CAIPRPGNGYGYTF
TGTGCCATCCCGAGACCAGGGAACGGCTATGGCTACACCTTC
>.|.|TRBJ1-5|TRBV29-1
CSVGGRGGDQPQHF
TGCAGCGTTGGGGGCAGGGGTGGGGATCAGCCCCAGCATTTT
>TRBD1|once|TRBJ1-5|TRBV18
CASSRQGAQPQHF
TGTGCCAGCTCACGACAGGGGGCCCAGCCCCAGCATTTT
>TRBD2|.|TRBJ2-2|TRBV7-2
CASSLVLAGGINTGELFF
TGTGCCAGCAGCTTAGTTCTAGCGGGAGGGATCAACACCGGGGAGCTGTTTTTT
>.|.|TRBJ1-3|TRBV12-3/TRBV12-4
CASRLAPGNTIYF
TGTGCCAGCAGACTCGCACCTGGAAACACCATATATTTT
>TRBD1|.|TRBJ1-5|TRBV19
CASSIVGQGGQPQHF
TGTGCCAGTAGTATAGTTGGACAGGGCGGTCAGCCCCAGCATTTT
>TRBD1|few|TRBJ2-7|TRBV2
CASSSTGGQQYF
TGTGCCAGCAGCTCAACAGGGGGCCAGCAGTACTTC
>.|.|TRBJ2-1|TRBV7-2
CASSLQEGPATNNEQFF
TGTGCCAGCAGCTTGCAGGAGGGTCCGGCCACAAACAATGAGCAGTTCTTC
>.|.|TRBJ1-2|TRBV25-1
CATSDRRYGYTF
TGTGCCACCTCCGACAGACGCTATGGCTACACCTTC
>.|.|TRBJ2-3|TRBV7-2
CASSPSLGYTQYF
TGTGCCAGCAGCCCAAGCCTAGGTTATACGCAGTATTTT
>.|.|TRBJ2-3|TRBV5-4
CASSLVGGLADTQYF
TGTGCCAGCAGCTTGGTGGGCGGGCTCGCCGATACGCAGTATTTT
>TRBD1|.|TRBJ1-5|TRBV3-1/TRBV3-2
CASSQARDRGNQPQHF
TGTGCCAGCAGCCAAGCCCGGGACAGGGGCAATCAGCCCCAGCATTTT